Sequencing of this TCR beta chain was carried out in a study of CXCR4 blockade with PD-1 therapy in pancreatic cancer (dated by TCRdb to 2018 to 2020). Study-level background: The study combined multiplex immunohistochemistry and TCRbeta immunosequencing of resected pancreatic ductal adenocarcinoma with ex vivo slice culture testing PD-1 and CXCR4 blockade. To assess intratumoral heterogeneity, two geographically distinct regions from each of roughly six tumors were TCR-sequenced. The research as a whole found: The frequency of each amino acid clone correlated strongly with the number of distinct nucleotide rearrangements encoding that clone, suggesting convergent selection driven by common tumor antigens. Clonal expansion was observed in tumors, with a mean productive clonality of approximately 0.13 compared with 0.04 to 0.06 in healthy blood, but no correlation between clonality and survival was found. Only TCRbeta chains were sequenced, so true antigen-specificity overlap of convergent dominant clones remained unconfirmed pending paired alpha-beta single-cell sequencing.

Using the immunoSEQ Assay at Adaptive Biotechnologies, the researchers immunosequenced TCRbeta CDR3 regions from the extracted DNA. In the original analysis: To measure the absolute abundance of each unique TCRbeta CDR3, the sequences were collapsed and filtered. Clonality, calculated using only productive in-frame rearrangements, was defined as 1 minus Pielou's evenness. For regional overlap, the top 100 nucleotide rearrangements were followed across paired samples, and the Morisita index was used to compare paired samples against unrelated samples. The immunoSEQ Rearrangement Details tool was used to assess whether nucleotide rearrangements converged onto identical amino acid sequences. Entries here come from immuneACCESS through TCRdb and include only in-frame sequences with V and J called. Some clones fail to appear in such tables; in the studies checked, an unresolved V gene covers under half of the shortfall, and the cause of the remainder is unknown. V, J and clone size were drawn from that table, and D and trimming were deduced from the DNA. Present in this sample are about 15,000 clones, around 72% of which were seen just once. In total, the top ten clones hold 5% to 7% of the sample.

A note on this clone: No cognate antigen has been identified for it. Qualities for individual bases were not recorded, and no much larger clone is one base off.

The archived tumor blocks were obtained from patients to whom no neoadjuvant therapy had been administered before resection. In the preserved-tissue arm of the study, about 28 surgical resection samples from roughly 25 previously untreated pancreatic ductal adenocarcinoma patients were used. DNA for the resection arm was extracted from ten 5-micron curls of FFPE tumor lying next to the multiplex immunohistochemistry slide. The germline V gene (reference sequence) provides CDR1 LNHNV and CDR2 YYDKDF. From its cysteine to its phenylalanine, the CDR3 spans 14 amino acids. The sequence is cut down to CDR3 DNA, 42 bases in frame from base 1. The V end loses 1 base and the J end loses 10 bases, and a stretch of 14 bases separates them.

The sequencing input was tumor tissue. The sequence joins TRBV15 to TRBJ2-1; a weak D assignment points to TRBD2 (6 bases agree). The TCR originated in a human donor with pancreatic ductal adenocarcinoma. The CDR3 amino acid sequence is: CATSRGLRAGEQFF. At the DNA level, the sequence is TGTGCCACCAGCAGAGGCCTCAGGGCGGGGGAGCAGTTCTTC. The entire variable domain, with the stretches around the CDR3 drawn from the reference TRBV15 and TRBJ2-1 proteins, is DAMVIQNPRYQVTQFGKPVTLSCSQTLNHNVMYWYQQKSSQAPKLLFHYYDKDFNNEADTPDNFQSRRPNTSFCFLDIRSPGLGDTAMYLCATSRGLRAGEQFFGPGTRLTVL.